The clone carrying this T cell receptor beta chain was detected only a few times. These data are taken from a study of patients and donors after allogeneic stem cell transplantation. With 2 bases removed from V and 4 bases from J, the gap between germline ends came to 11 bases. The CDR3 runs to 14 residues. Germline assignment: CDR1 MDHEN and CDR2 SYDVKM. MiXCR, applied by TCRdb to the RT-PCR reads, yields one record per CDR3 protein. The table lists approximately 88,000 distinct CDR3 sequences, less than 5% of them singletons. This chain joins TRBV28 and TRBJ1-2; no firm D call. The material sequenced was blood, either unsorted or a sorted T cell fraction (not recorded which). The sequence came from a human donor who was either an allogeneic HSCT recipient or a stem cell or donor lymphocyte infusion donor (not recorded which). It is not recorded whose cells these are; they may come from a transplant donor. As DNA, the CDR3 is TGTGCCAGCAGTTTAGGAGGTGCGGGCTATGGCTACACCTTC. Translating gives CASSLGGAGYGYTF.